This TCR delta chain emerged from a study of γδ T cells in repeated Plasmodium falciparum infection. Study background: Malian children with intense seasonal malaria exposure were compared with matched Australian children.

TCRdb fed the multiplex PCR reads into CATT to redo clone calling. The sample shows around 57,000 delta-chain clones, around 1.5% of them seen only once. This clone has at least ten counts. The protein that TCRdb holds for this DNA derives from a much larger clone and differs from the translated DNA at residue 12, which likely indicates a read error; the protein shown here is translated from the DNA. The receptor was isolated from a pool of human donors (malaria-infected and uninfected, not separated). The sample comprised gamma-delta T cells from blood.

CDR3 residues: CACDRTRGYATSWDTRQMFF. The CDR3 DNA follows: TGTGCCTGTGACCGGACTCGGGGATACGCGACCTCCTGGGACACCCGACAGATGTTTTTC. The chain links TRDV2 to TRDJ3; 9 bases are a match to TRDD3. This CDR3 comprises 20 residues. The ends lost 3 bases at V and 0 bases at J; junction bases unmatched: 11. Germline V lookup: CDR1 GEAIGNYY, CDR2 EKD.